A single sample gave rise to the 27 T cell receptor beta chains below, sequenced in a study of metastatic and nonmetastatic thyroid tumors. TCRdb used MiXCR to call clones anew from the PCR reads. Among about 40,000 clones listed, about a sixth were seen once. None of the patients had undergone any treatment ahead of thyroid surgery. The sample consisted of blood. These receptors were obtained from a female donor with papillary thyroid cancer or a benign thyroid nodule (not recorded which). Some clones in this sample may be carry-over from other donors' samples.

This clone occurred many times. This CDR3 reads CASSQDAGGRTGELFF. CDR3 DNA: TGTGCCAGCAGCCAAGATGCCGGGGGGCGAACCGGGGAGCTGTTTTTT. The gene calls are TRBV3-1 and TRBJ2-2; perhaps TRBD2 as D (7 bases). Germline loops: CDR1 LGHDT, CDR2 YNNKEL (reference sequence). The CDR3 consists of 16 residues. Trimming took off 0 bases at V and 5 bases at J, with 13 bases between the two ends.

This clone was seen many times. The V call is TRBV28, the J call TRBJ1-6; tentatively, D is TRBD1 (6 bases). The CDR3 is made up of 14 amino acids. Germline CDR1 and CDR2: MDHEN and SYDVKM. V dropped 5 bases and J dropped 10 bases, with 15 bases sitting between them. The CDR3 region is CASSPPVTGSPLHF. The CDR3 DNA reads as TGTGCCAGCAGTCCTCCCGTGACAGGCTCACCCCTCCACTTT.

This sequence joins TRBV20-1 and TRBJ2-1; 8 bases align to TRBD2. This CDR3 has 14 amino acids. V dropped 2 bases and J dropped 5; count of bases not matched to a gene: 5. Per the germline V gene, CDR1 is DFQATT and CDR2 is SNEGSKA (reference sequence). This CDR3 is CSARREGLDNEQFF. CDR3 nucleotide sequence: TGCAGTGCTAGACGGGAGGGGCTGGACAATGAGCAGTTCTTC.

This clone was seen at least ten times. An end of the junction does not agree with germline; a read error may underlie this. V and J are TRBV19 and TRBJ1-1, with D possibly TRBD1 on 6 matching bases. Germline V gene data show CDR1 as LNHDA and CDR2 as SQIVND (reference sequence). The CDR3 covers 14 residues. CDR3 bases: TGTGCCAGTAGTTCAGGGGACACGAACGCTGAAGCTTTCTTT. This encodes CASSSGDTNAEAFF.

This clone has at least ten counts. The chain combines TRBV7-9 with TRBJ1-6; no reliable D call. CDR1 and CDR2 from the germline V gene are SEHNR and FQNEAQ (reference sequence). Trimming left V 4 bases short and J 9 bases short, with 13 bases between. CDR3 size: 14 residues. CDR3 in amino acids: CASSSPGRSSPLHF. The CDR3 DNA follows: TGTGCCAGCAGCTCTCCGGGAAGGTCTTCACCCCTCCACTTT.

This clone was recorded at least ten times. Different DNA sequences within this sample yield the same CDR3. This sequence joins TRBV20-1 and TRBJ2-1; 8 nucleotides agree with TRBD1. Germline V CDR1 and CDR2: DFQATT, SNEGSKA (reference sequence). CDR3 size: 14 residues. Trimming cost V 6 bases and J 1 base; bases outside gene matches: 5. The CDR3 DNA reads TGCAGTGCCCAGACAGGGGTGTCCTACAATGAGCAGTTCTTC. Its translation: CSAQTGVSYNEQFF.

This clone was seen many times. The chain links TRBV20-1 to TRBJ1-1, with D uncertain. This CDR3 region has 10 residues. The V end was cut by 2 bases, the J end by 7 bases, with 5 bases between. Per the germline V gene, CDR1 is DFQATT and CDR2 is SNEGSKA (reference sequence). CDR3 DNA: TGCAGTGCTAGACAGATTGAAGCTTTCTTT. Residues: CSARQIEAFF.

This clone appeared many times. The chain links TRBV24-1 to TRBJ1-1, with 8 bases that match TRBD1. V lost 5 bases, J lost 5 bases, and 6 bases stayed unmatched. The CDR3 totals 14 residues. Germline V CDR1 and CDR2: KGHDR, SFDVKD. The CDR3 here is CATSAGQGLTEAFF. The CDR3 DNA is TGTGCCACCAGTGCAGGACAGGGATTGACTGAAGCTTTCTTT.

This clone was recorded a few times. The V call is TRBV24-1, the J call TRBJ1-5, with D perhaps TRBD1 (6 bases). The CDR3 totals 13 residues. CDR1 and CDR2 (germline): KGHDR, SFDVKD. V shed 5 bases and J shed 7 bases, with 11 bases lying between them. In nucleotides, the CDR3 is TGTGCCACCAGTGGGGCAGGGGAACAGCCCCAGCATTTT. This gives the protein CATSGAGEQPQHF.

This clone was seen ten or more times. V and J are TRBV18 and TRBJ1-1, with D possibly TRBD1 on 6 matching bases. This CDR3 is built from 14 residues. The germline V gene encodes CDR1 KGHSH and CDR2 LQKENI. With 1 base removed from V and 5 bases from J, the gap between germline ends came to 11 bases. CDR3 protein: CASSPQGGITEAFF. The CDR3 DNA reads TGTGCCAGCTCACCACAGGGGGGGATAACTGAAGCTTTCTTT.

By its share, this clone is medium-sized. The chain joins TRBV6-1 to TRBJ1-3; possibly TRBD1 for D (6 bases). In germline, CDR1 is MNHNS, CDR2 SASEGT. V lost 7 bases, J lost 0 bases, and 16 bases lay in between. The length of the CDR3 is 16 residues. The CDR3 coding sequence is TGTGCCAGCACCCCACGAGGGGGGTACTCTGGAAACACCATATATTTT. It specifies CASTPRGGYSGNTIYF.

This clone turned up a few times. V usage is TRBV2 and J usage is TRBJ1-6; D remains unclear. The germline CDR1 and CDR2 sequences are SNHLY and FYNNEI. Deletions cut 6 bases from V and 6 bases from J, with 12 bases between. CDR3 size: 14 residues. CDR3 nucleotides: TGTGCCAGCAGACCACATGGGTCTAATTCACCCCTCCACTTT. Translated, it gives CASRPHGSNSPLHF.

Ten or more counts support this clone. The CDR3 coding sequence is TGTGCCAGCAGTCTAGCGGGGGGGCCAGATACGCAGTATTTT. Translated: CASSLAGGPDTQYF. The rearrangement links TRBV6-4 to TRBJ2-3; 12 bases agree with TRBD2. V lost 5 bases and J lost 4; bases outside the gene matches: 1. The CDR3 extends over 14 amino acids. Germline V gene data show CDR1 as MRHNA and CDR2 as SNTAGT.

At least ten counts were recorded for this clone. The chain joins TRBV5-1 to TRBJ1-6, with 8 positions matching TRBD1. The CDR3 loop spans 15 amino acids. J was trimmed by 10 bases and V by 1 base; bases with no gene match: 7. Germline V gene sequence: CDR1 SGHRS, CDR2 YFSETQ. For the CDR3, the DNA is TGCGCCAGCAGCTTGCGGGGACAGGAATCCTCACCCCTCCACTTT. Encoded protein: CASSLRGQESSPLHF.

This clone appeared many times. This chain joins TRBV20-1 and TRBJ2-7; tentative D call: TRBD2 (5 bases). The length of the CDR3 is 14 residues. Germline V lookup: CDR1 DFQATT, CDR2 SNEGSKA (reference sequence). V shed 0 bases and J shed 0 bases, with 9 bases lying between them. The CDR3 DNA reads TGCAGTGCTAGAGATCGGCGGGTCTCCTACGAGCAGTACTTC. Protein: CSARDRRVSYEQYF.

In this sample, this clone turned up many times. The chain couples TRBV2 to TRBJ2-5, with TRBD2 matching 9 bases. The CDR3 runs 15 residues. Germline V gives CDR1 SNHLY, CDR2 FYNNEI. V gave up 5 bases and J gave up 5 bases; unmatched junction bases: 9. The CDR3 coding sequence is TGTGCCAGCAGTCGAAGCGGGGGGTTGGGGGAGACCCAGTACTTC. It translates to CASSRSGGLGETQYF.

This clone showed up many times. The rearrangement joins TRBV12-3 or TRBV12-4 to TRBJ1-4; D is uncertain. The CDR3 spans 15 residues. V was clipped by 7 bases and J by 7 bases, with 19 bases between them. The CDR3 region is CASTTNGEIGEKLFF. The CDR3 DNA reads TGTGCCAGCACCACTAATGGGGAGATCGGTGAAAAACTGTTTTTT.

The J gene is TRBJ1-6, the V gene TRBV9; TRBD1 aligns across 7 bases. CDR1 and CDR2 (germline): SGDLS, YYNGEE. The V gene end was trimmed by 1 base and the J gene end by 10 bases; junction bases not matched to a gene: 8. The CDR3 runs to 15 residues. In DNA, the CDR3 is TGTGCCAGCAGCGTAATGACAGGGTCTTTATCACCCCTCCACTTT. Protein sequence: CASSVMTGSLSPLHF.

Concerning this clone: It may be a read error: a sequence one base away is much more abundant. At the DNA level, this CDR3 is encoded by other sequences in the same sample as well. The chain combines TRBV4-2 with TRBJ2-6; D tentatively reads TRBD1 or TRBD2 (5 bases each). Trimming took off 3 bases at V and 2 bases at J, with 11 bases between the two ends. The CDR3 runs 16 residues. Per germline, CDR1 LGHNA and CDR2 YNFKEQ. CDR3 sequence (DNA): TGTGCCAGCAGCCAGGGGGTTGGGGCTGGGGCCAACGTCCTGACTTTC. Its protein product is CASSQGVGAGANVLTF.

This clone has ten or more counts. This chain links TRBV10-2 with TRBJ1-2; no clear D. Germline V gene data show CDR1 as WSHSY and CDR2 as SAAADI. This CDR3 comprises 12 residues. The V end lost 7 bases, the J end lost 2 bases, and 8 bases lay between the germline ends. The CDR3 here is CASTPANYGYTF. For the CDR3, the DNA is TGCGCCAGCACCCCTGCCAACTATGGCTACACCTTC.

At least ten counts were recorded for this clone. The chain carries TRBV3-1 and TRBJ1-2, with a possible D match to TRBD1 (6 bases). The CDR3 contains 14 residues. Germline lookup yields CDR1 LGHDT and CDR2 YNNKEL (reference sequence). The germline V and J ends were trimmed by 0 bases and 8 bases, with 13 bases remaining between them. For the CDR3, the DNA is TGTGCCAGCAGCCAAGATCGGATAGGGGGAGGCTACACCTTC. This codes for CASSQDRIGGGYTF.

By its share, this clone is medium-sized. The chain joins TRBV9 to TRBJ1-1, with D uncertain. Germline loops: CDR1 SGDLS, CDR2 YYNGEE. The CDR3 is 13 residues long. With 0 bases removed from V and 8 bases from J, the gap between germline ends came to 11 bases. The CDR3 region has the DNA TGTGCCAGCAGCGTAGCCAGTTCTACCGAAGCTTTCTTT. It translates to CASSVASSTEAFF.

This clone appeared once. The chain joins TRBV11-2 to TRBJ2-7; D may be TRBD1 (7 bases). CDR1 and CDR2 from the germline V gene are SGHAT and FQNNGV. V was trimmed by 1 base and J by 2 bases, leaving 12 bases between them. The CDR3 contains 15 residues. CDR3 region: CASSLVAGGTYEQYF. The CDR3 nucleotides are TGTGCCAGCAGCTTAGTGGCAGGGGGGACCTACGAGCAGTACTTC. The variable domain in full, completed from reference TRBV11-2 and TRBJ2-7, reads EAGVAQSPRYKIIEKRQSVAFWCNPISGHATLYWYQQILGQGPKLLIQFQNNGVVDDSQLPKDRFSAERLKGVDSTLKIQPAKLEDSAVYLCASSLVAGGTYEQYFGPGTRLTVT.

Ten or more counts support this clone. The chain recombines TRBV9 with TRBJ1-2; tentatively, D is TRBD1 (5 bases). Trimming took off 0 bases at V and 8 bases at J, with 14 bases between the two ends. Germline V CDR1 and CDR2: SGDLS, YYNGEE. The CDR3 loop spans 14 amino acids. CDR3 in amino acids: CASSVDGGLSGYTF. Written as DNA, the CDR3 is TGTGCCAGCAGCGTAGATGGGGGGTTGAGCGGCTACACCTTC.

Many counts were recorded for this clone. The chain employs TRBV4-1 and TRBJ2-7; D is possibly TRBD1 or TRBD2 (6 bases each). The V and J ends lost 3 bases and 0 bases respectively, with 9 bases between them. This CDR3 is 14 amino acids long. CDR1 and CDR2 from the germline V gene are MGHRA and YSYEKL. This CDR3 reads CASSQGGFSYEQYF. CDR3 nucleotide sequence: TGCGCCAGCAGCCAGGGGGGCTTCTCCTACGAGCAGTACTTC.

The V and J genes are TRBV27 and TRBJ1-2; D not certain. Trimming cost V 8 bases and J 10 bases, with 11 bases left between them. Germline loops: CDR1 MNHEY, CDR2 SMNVEV (reference sequence). This CDR3 is built from 10 residues. The CDR3: CASLLLVYTF. The CDR3 DNA follows: TGTGCCAGCCTCCTGCTGGTCTACACCTTC.

V and J are TRBV5-1 and TRBJ2-3, with a possible D match to TRBD2 (5 bases). Trimming shortened V by 1 base and J by 0 bases, and 9 bases separated the two germline ends. This CDR3 has 15 amino acids. From germline, CDR1 is SGHRS and CDR2 YFSETQ. For the CDR3, the DNA is TGCGCCAGCAGCTTGACTCCGGGAAGCACAGATACGCAGTATTTT. This codes for CASSLTPGSTDTQYF.